Presented here are 11 T cell receptor beta chains from one specimen sequenced in a study of T cell repertoires in aging, cancer and after chemotherapy. TRB rearrangements spanning V, D and J were amplified using mixed TRB-A/B primers. A single record per CDR3 protein comes from TCRdb applying MiXCR to the multiplex PCR reads. The top ten hold less than 4% of the sample, which has 5,000 to 7,500 distinct CDR3 sequences, roughly 29% seen once. Amplification of TCR beta used genomic DNA extracted from peripheral blood. The sample comprised blood. These receptors were taken from a human donor in good health.

By its share, this clonotype is medium-sized. CDR3 in amino acids: CASSDGARDEQFF. The CDR3 DNA follows: TGTGCCAGCAGTGATGGGGCTCGGGATGAGCAGTTCTTC. J is TRBJ2-1 and V is TRBV6-1, with D tentatively TRBD1 (5 bases). This CDR3 contains 13 residues. V lost 3 bases, J lost 8 bases, and 11 bases lay in between. The germline gives CDR1 MNHNS, CDR2 SASEGT.

DNA for the CDR3: TGTGCCACCAGTGAACCGGGACTAGCGGGAGACGAGCAGTTCTTC. It yields the protein CATSEPGLAGDEQFF. The chain links TRBV24-1 to TRBJ2-1, with 14 nucleotides matching TRBD2. The CDR3 loop spans 15 amino acids. V lost 4 bases to trimming and J lost 10 bases; unmatched junction nucleotides: 5. CDR1 is KGHDR and CDR2 is SFDVKD in the germline V gene.

This chain connects TRBV20-1 to TRBJ2-7; 8 bases line up with TRBD2. With 3 bases clipped from V and 0 bases from J, the junction kept 22 bases outside the gene matches. CDR1 is DFQATT, CDR2 SNEGSKA, per germline (reference sequence). The CDR3 extends over 20 amino acids. CDR3 sequence: CSARGSGGWGSGWVSYEQYF. CDR3 in DNA: TGCAGTGCTAGGGGATCGGGAGGGTGGGGATCTGGGTGGGTCTCCTACGAGCAGTACTTC.

This clonotype is labeled as medium-sized. This sequence joins TRBV6-5 and TRBJ2-1, with 11 bases matching TRBD2. Germline CDR1 MNHEY, CDR2 SVGAGI. The CDR3 has 15 residues. Trimming removed 5 bases from V and 4 bases from J; junction bases left unmatched: 4. DNA of the CDR3: TGTGCCAGCAGTCCCGGGACTAGCGGATACAATGAGCAGTTCTTC. It codes for CASSPGTSGYNEQFF.

This clonotype is labeled medium-sized (0.01 to 0.1%). V usage is TRBV30 and J usage is TRBJ2-7; D is ambiguous. The CDR3 covers 13 residues. The V and J ends lost 0 bases and 7 bases respectively, with 13 bases between them. CDR1 and CDR2 from the germline V gene are GTSNPN and SVGIG (reference sequence). This chain's CDR3 is CAWSVRGLPEQYF. The CDR3 DNA reads as TGTGCCTGGAGTGTTAGAGGCCTCCCAGAGCAGTACTTC.

By share, this clonotype counts as medium-sized (0.01 to 0.1%). The rearrangement joins TRBV10-1 to TRBJ2-1, with D possibly matching TRBD2 (6 bases). The germline gives CDR1 WNHNN, CDR2 SYGVQD (reference sequence). The V end lost 10 bases, the J end lost 5 bases, and 30 bases lay between the germline ends. This CDR3 contains 18 residues. The DNA for the CDR3 is TGCGCCAATCCTCCGGCTAGCGCTTGCTCAGTCCAAGACAATGAGCAGTTCTTC. Residues: CANPPASACSVQDNEQFF.

This clonotype is categorized as medium-sized (0.01 to 0.1%). The V call is TRBV6-5, the J call TRBJ1-2; D remains ambiguous. CDR1 MNHEY and CDR2 SVGAGI come from the germline V gene. Trimming pared 1 base from V and 8 bases from J, leaving 14 bases between. The CDR3 is made up of 14 amino acids. The CDR3 region is CASSYFEGSEGYTF. The CDR3 coding sequence is TGTGCCAGCAGTTACTTTGAAGGTTCTGAAGGCTACACCTTC.

This clonotype came up a few times. The J gene is TRBJ2-7, the V gene TRBV7-2; 7 nucleotides align to TRBD2. The CDR3 runs 14 residues. V shed 0 bases, J shed 6 bases, and the junction held 5 bases outside the gene matches. CDR1 SGHTA and CDR2 FQGNSA come from the germline V gene. DNA of the CDR3: TGTGCCAGCAGCTTAGCTGGGAGCGGGGTCGAGCAGTACGTC. It codes for CASSLAGSGVEQYV.

This clonotype was counted a few times. The chain joins TRBV20-1 to TRBJ2-1; TRBD2 agrees at 9 bases. The trim removed 7 bases at V and 7 bases at J, leaving 5 bases unmatched. Germline values: CDR1 DFQATT, CDR2 SNEGSKA (reference sequence). The CDR3 has 12 amino acids. The CDR3 DNA reads as TGCAGTGTACCGGGACTAGCTAATGAGCAGTTCTTC. Translating it yields CSVPGLANEQFF.

A few counts support this clonotype. The CDR3 nucleotides read TGCAGTGCTAGAGGGGAGGTGCCTTCCTTTAACACAGATACGCAGTATTTT. It codes for CSARGEVPSFNTDTQYF. V is TRBV20-1 and J is TRBJ2-3, with a weak D call TRBD2 (6 bases). There are 17 residues in the CDR3. Germline V lookup: CDR1 DFQATT, CDR2 SNEGSKA (reference sequence). Trimming stripped 1 base from V and 2 bases from J, with 19 bases between.

In its sample, this clonotype ranks as medium-sized. The chain's CDR3 is CAITSGTDTQYF. DNA for the CDR3: TGTGCCATCACTAGCGGCACAGATACGCAGTATTTT. The chain couples TRBV10-3 to TRBJ2-3; possibly TRBD2 for D (6 bases). V dropped 7 bases and J dropped 1 base, with 6 bases sitting between them. The CDR3 is made up of 12 amino acids. CDR1 and CDR2 from the germline V gene are ENHRY and SYGVKD.